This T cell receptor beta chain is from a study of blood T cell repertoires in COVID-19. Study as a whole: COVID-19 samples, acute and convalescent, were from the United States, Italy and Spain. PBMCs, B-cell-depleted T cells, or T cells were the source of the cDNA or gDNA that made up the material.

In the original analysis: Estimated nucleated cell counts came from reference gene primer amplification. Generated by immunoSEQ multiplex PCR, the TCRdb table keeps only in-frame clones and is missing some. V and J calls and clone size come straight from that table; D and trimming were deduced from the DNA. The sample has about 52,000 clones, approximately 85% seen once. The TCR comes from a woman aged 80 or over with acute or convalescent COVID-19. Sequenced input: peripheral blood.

CDR3 DNA: TGCGCCAGCAGCTTGACGGGAGGGGTCTACAATGAGCAGTTCTTC. Encoded protein: CASSLTGGVYNEQFF. The chain employs TRBV5-1 and TRBJ2-1; 8 nucleotides align to TRBD2. V shed 1 base, J shed 3 bases, and the junction held 3 bases outside the gene matches. CDR3 size: 15 residues. The germline V gene has CDR1 SGHRS and CDR2 YFSETQ. The full variable domain, rest sourced from reference TRBV5-1 and TRBJ2-1, is KAGVTQTPRYLIKTRGQQVTLSCSPISGHRSVSWYQQTPGQGLQFLFEYFSETQRNKGNFPGRFSGRQFSNSRSEMNVSTLELGDSALYLCASSLTGGVYNEQFFGPGTRLTVL.